This T cell receptor (beta chain) originates from a study of CD4 T cells in relation to SARS-CoV-2 and coronaviruses. CD4+ T cells from unexposed donors were obtained before the COVID-19 pandemic (2011-2018). CD4+ T cells were isolated from the cells after nine to eleven days of culture. The method was immunoSEQ multiplex PCR; TCRdb's version includes in-frame clones alone and lacks a portion of them. The repertoire holds tens of thousands of clones, with 78% as singletons. A word on this clone: What it recognizes is unknown.

Trimming took 0 bases from V and 0 from J, leaving 14 bases between them. Germline CDR1 is MGHRA and CDR2 is YSYEKL. The CDR3 is made up of 17 amino acids. Material for sequencing was CD4+ T cells from PBMCs, cultured in vitro. The chain employs TRBV4-1 and TRBJ1-1; no clear D. This TCR derives from a human donor in good health. CDR3 nucleotide sequence: TGCGCCAGCAGCCAAGATCCTTCAGGAGACATGAACACTGAAGCTTTCTTT. This translates into CASSQDPSGDMNTEAFF.